The clone carrying this T cell receptor beta chain came up once. Original data processing: The authors estimated nucleated cell counts from reference gene primer amplification. Profiled with immunoSEQ multiplex PCR; TCRdb holds only in-frame clones, not every one. The V and J calls and clone size are taken from that table; D and trimming were inferred from the DNA. Seen here are roughly 80,000 clones, about 87% observed once, and the top ten hold around 9%. Trimming stripped 0 bases from V and 4 bases from J, with 13 bases between. The CDR3 runs 15 residues. The germline V gene encodes CDR1 MGHRA and CDR2 YSYEKL. The data derive from a study of blood T cell repertoires in COVID-19. As for the study in general: Researchers got acute and convalescent COVID-19 samples from the United States, Italy and Spain. PBMCs, B-cell-depleted T cells, or T cells provided the cDNA or gDNA that made up the material.

The sample taken for sequencing was peripheral blood. The source of this sequence is a human donor in a cohort sampled during active COVID-19. V usage is TRBV4-1 and J usage is TRBJ2-7, with D possibly TRBD2 on 5 matching bases. The CDR3 bases are TGCGCCAGCAGCCAAGACCCGGGATACTCTTACGAGCAGTACTTC. It translates to CASSQDPGYSYEQYF.